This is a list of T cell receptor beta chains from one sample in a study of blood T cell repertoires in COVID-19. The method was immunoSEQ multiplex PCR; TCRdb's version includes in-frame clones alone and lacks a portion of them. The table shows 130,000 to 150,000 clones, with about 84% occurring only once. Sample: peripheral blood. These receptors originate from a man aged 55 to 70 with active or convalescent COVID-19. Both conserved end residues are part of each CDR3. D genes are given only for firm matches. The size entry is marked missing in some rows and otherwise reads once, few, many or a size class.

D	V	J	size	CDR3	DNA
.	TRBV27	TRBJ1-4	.	CASSPRTNEKLFF	TGTGCCAGCAGTCCTCGAACTAATGAAAAACTGTTTTTT
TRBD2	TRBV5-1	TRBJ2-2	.	CASGAGANTGELFF	TGCGCCAGCGGCGCGGGGGCGAACACCGGGGAGCTGTTTTTT
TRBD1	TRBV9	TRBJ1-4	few	CASSGRPGQGFEKLFF	TGTGCCAGCAGCGGACGACCGGGACAGGGGTTTGAAAAACTGTTTTTT
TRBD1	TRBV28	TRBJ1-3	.	CASSSGTGPFGNTIYF	TGTGCCAGCAGTTCGGGGACAGGGCCCTTTGGAAACACCATATATTTT
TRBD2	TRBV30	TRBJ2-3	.	CAWSVGGGRDTQYF	TGTGCCTGGAGTGTTGGTGGCGGGAGAGATACGCAGTATTTT
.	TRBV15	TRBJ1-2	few	CATSRDNAWTRRNGYTF	TGTGCCACCAGCAGAGATAATGCATGGACACGGAGAAATGGCTACACCTTC
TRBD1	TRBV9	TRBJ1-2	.	CASSVAPDRGVGYTF	TGTGCCAGCAGCGTAGCTCCGGACAGGGGAGTAGGCTACACCTTC
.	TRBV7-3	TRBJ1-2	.	CASSGTGGGYTF	TGTGCCAGCAGTGGGACCGGGGGAGGCTACACCTTC
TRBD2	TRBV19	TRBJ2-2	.	CASSPSGGATGELFF	TGTGCCAGTAGCCCTAGCGGGGGTGCCACCGGGGAGCTGTTTTTT
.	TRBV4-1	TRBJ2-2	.	CASSQPVGELFF	TGCGCCAGCAGCCAACCCGTCGGGGAGCTGTTTTTT
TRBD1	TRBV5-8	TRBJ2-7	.	CASSRQGYSYEQYF	TGTGCCAGCAGCCGACAGGGATATTCCTACGAGCAGTACTTC
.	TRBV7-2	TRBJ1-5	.	CASSPSDQPQHF	TGTGCCAGCAGCCCCAGCGATCAGCCCCAGCATTTT
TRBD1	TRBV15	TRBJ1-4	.	CATSITGTGVEKLFF	TGTGCCACCAGCATCACCGGGACAGGGGTTGAAAAACTGTTTTTT
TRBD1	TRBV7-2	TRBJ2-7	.	CASRGTGVNEQYF	TGTGCCAGCAGGGGGACAGGGGTCAACGAGCAGTACTTC
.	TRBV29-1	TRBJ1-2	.	CSVRGNYGYTF	TGCAGCGTCAGGGGTAACTATGGCTACACCTTC
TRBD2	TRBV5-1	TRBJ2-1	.	CASSPGFLSGRSYNEQFF	TGCGCCAGCAGCCCAGGTTTTTTAAGCGGGAGATCGTACAATGAGCAGTTCTTC
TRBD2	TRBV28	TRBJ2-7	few	CASSEGLANYEQYF	TGTGCCAGCAGCGAGGGACTAGCTAACTACGAGCAGTACTTC
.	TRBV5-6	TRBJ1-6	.	CASSRWGLSNSPLHF	TGTGCCAGCAGTCGATGGGGCCTTTCCAATTCACCCCTCCACTTT
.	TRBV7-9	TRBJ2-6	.	CASSLGAVGANVLTF	TGTGCCAGCAGCTTAGGGGCAGTTGGGGCCAACGTCCTGACTTTC
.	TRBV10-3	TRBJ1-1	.	CAIAGFNEAFF	TGTGCCATCGCGGGGTTTAATGAAGCTTTCTTT
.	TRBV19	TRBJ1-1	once	CASSIEPGLTEAFF	TGTGCCAGTAGTATCGAGCCGGGATTGACTGAAGCTTTCTTT
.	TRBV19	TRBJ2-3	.	CASSIGGGERVTDTQYF	TGTGCCAGTAGTATAGGTGGGGGAGAGCGGGTTACAGATACGCAGTATTTT
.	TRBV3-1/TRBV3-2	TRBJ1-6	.	CASSQREGSPLHF	TGTGCCAGCAGCCAACGGGAGGGATCACCCCTCCACTTT
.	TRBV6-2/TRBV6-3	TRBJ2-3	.	CASSDTGVTDTQYF	TGTGCCAGCAGTGATACCGGAGTTACAGATACGCAGTATTTT
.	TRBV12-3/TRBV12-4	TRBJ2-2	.	CASHGVDGELFF	TGTGCCAGTCACGGGGTTGACGGGGAGCTGTTTTTT
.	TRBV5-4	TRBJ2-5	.	CASSPPRTGNGETQYF	TGTGCCAGCAGCCCTCCCCGCACAGGGAATGGAGAGACCCAGTACTTC
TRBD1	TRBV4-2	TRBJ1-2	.	CASSQSLTGTGYGYTF	TGTGCCAGCAGCCAATCCCTAACCGGGACAGGGTATGGCTACACCTTC
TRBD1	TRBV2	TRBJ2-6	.	CASTTTGGPISGANVLTF	TGTGCCAGCACCACGACAGGGGGCCCGATCTCTGGGGCCAACGTCCTGACTTTC
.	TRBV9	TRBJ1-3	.	CASSVGTVRAGNTIYF	TGTGCCAGCAGCGTTGGTACTGTGCGAGCTGGAAACACCATATATTTT
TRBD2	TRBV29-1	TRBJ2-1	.	CSVLPYSGPGGLAANEQFF	TGCAGCGTCCTCCCTTATTCCGGACCAGGGGGACTAGCGGCCAATGAGCAGTTCTTC
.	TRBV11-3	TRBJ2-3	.	CASSPGTSADTQYF	TGTGCCAGCAGCCCCGGGACTTCGGCAGATACGCAGTATTTT
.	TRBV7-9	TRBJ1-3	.	CASSLFRDSIGNTIYF	TGTGCCAGCAGCCTCTTCCGGGACTCAATAGGAAACACCATATATTTT
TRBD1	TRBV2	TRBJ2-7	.	CASSGTAYEQYF	TGTGCCAGCAGCGGGACAGCCTACGAGCAGTACTTC
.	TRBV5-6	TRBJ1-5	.	CASSSDGGLGPQHF	TGTGCCAGCAGCTCGGACGGAGGTTTGGGGCCCCAGCATTTT
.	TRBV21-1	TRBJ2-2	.	CASSKGGGLANTGELFF	TGTGCCAGCAGCAAAGGGGGAGGTCTTGCGAACACCGGGGAGCTGTTTTTT
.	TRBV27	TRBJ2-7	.	CASTLRNSYEQYF	TGTGCCAGCACTCTGAGGAACTCCTACGAGCAGTACTTC
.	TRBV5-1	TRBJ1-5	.	CASSPWEGIGPQHF	TGCGCCAGCAGCCCCTGGGAGGGAATAGGGCCCCAGCATTTT
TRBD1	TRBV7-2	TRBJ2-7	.	CASSPLGGTGAYEQYF	TGTGCCAGCAGCCCCCTGGGCGGGACAGGGGCCTACGAGCAGTACTTC
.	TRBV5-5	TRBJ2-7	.	CASSLDSLSYEQYF	TGTGCCAGCAGCTTGGACAGCCTCTCCTACGAGCAGTACTTC
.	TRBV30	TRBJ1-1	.	CAWRQYMNTEAFF	TGTGCCTGGAGGCAATACATGAACACTGAAGCTTTCTTT
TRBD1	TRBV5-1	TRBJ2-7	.	CASTPGQGHYEQYF	TGCGCCAGCACCCCGGGACAGGGACACTACGAGCAGTACTTC
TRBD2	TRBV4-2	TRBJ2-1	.	CASSPYAGTNFNEQFF	TGTGCCAGCAGCCCCTATGCCGGGACTAACTTCAATGAGCAGTTCTTC
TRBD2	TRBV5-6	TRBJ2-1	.	CASSLGMAGDLFQYNEQFF	TGTGCCAGCAGCTTGGGGATGGCGGGAGACTTATTTCAGTACAATGAGCAGTTCTTC
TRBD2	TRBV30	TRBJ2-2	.	CAWRKPGLAGGSNTGELFF	TGTGCCTGGAGGAAACCGGGACTAGCGGGAGGGTCGAACACCGGGGAGCTGTTTTTT
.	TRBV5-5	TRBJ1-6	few	CASSPQFGKHNSPLHF	TGTGCCAGCAGTCCACAGTTCGGGAAGCATAATTCACCCCTCCACTTT
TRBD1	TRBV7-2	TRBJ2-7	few	CASRSSRDREYEQYF	TGTGCCAGCAGGAGTTCTCGGGACAGGGAGTACGAGCAGTACTTC
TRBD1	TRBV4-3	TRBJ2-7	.	CASATTPGQGSNEQYF	TGCGCCAGCGCAACCACCCCGGGACAGGGCTCGAACGAGCAGTACTTC